These 8 T cell receptor beta chains originate from one sample sequenced in a study of regulatory T cells in long-lasting Graves disease. iRepertoire HTBI primers and Arm-PCR of CDR3 regions built TCR beta libraries. TCRdb re-called the multiplex PCR reads through MiXCR, storing one row per CDR3 protein. The sample shows roughly 400,000 distinct CDR3 sequences, 21% of them seen only once. Time point defined: persistent/refractory GD, antithyroid drugs over 5 years with positive TRAb. Making the TCR library involved RNA that had been extracted from PBMCs. The source material was peripheral blood mononuclear cells (PBMCs), sampled when the disease was refractory, from a patient treated with antithyroid drugs. The receptors stem from a female donor with Graves disease.

This clonotype came up a few times. The chain carries TRBV20-1 and TRBJ1-1; a possible D gene is TRBD1 (6 bases). This CDR3 is built from 11 residues. Germline V gene data show CDR1 as DFQATT and CDR2 as SNEGSKA (reference sequence). Trimming stripped 5 bases from V and 4 bases from J, with 8 bases between. The CDR3 nucleotides read TGCAGTGCTTTACAGGGCACTGAAGCTTTCTTT. Translated: CSALQGTEAFF.

This clonotype was counted ten times or more. The chain links TRBV11-2 to TRBJ2-2; unclear D gene. Germline lookup yields CDR1 SGHAT and CDR2 FQNNGV. Trimming removed 6 bases at V and 1 base at J, with 6 bases between. The CDR3 consists of 13 residues. CDR3 nucleotides: TGTGCCAGCAGGGGTGGGAACACCGGGGAGCTGTTTTTT. Amino acid sequence: CASRGGNTGELFF. The variable domain in full, with the rest retrieved from reference TRBV11-2 and TRBJ2-2, is EAGVAQSPRYKIIEKRQSVAFWCNPISGHATLYWYQQILGQGPKLLIQFQNNGVVDDSQLPKDRFSAERLKGVDSTLKIQPAKLEDSAVYLCASRGGNTGELFFGEGSRLTVL.

This clonotype was observed a few times. The chain links TRBV6-1 to TRBJ1-3; D uncertain. The CDR3 has 16 residues. Trimming shortened V by 7 bases and J by 0 bases, and 16 bases separated the two germline ends. Germline CDR1 MNHNS, CDR2 SASEGT. The CDR3 loop is CASTLTSVISGNTIYF. CDR3 in DNA: TGTGCCAGCACCCTTACGTCGGTTATCTCTGGAAACACCATATATTTT.

This clonotype was picked up many times. The chain uses TRBV2 and TRBJ2-2; the D is unclear. This CDR3 region has 15 residues. From germline, CDR1 is SNHLY and CDR2 FYNNEI. Trimming stripped 1 base from V and 7 bases from J, with 13 bases between. DNA for the CDR3: TGTGCCAGCAGTGAAGAAGGTAGCAGCAGCGGGGAGCTGTTTTTT. Residues: CASSEEGSSSGELFF.

This chain connects TRBV20-1 to TRBJ2-1; D gene uncertain. V was trimmed by 1 base and J by 4 bases, leaving 5 bases between them. This CDR3 is 12 amino acids long. Germline assignment: CDR1 DFQATT and CDR2 SNEGSKA (reference sequence). The CDR3 spells CSARGGYNEQFF. The CDR3 nucleotides read TGCAGTGCTAGAGGGGGTTACAATGAGCAGTTCTTC.

The chain is built from TRBV9 and TRBJ2-3; TRBD1 is a possible D gene (5 bases). The CDR3 is 15 amino acids. Germline CDR1 SGDLS, CDR2 YYNGEE. V was pared by 0 bases and J by 3 bases, with 11 bases between. Written as DNA, the CDR3 is TGTGCCAGCAGCGTAGCTTTAGCAGGGACAGATACGCAGTATTTT. Encoded protein: CASSVALAGTDTQYF.

This clonotype was counted ten times or more. The chain uses TRBV19 and TRBJ1-5, with 7 bases that match TRBD1. CDR3 size: 15 residues. Trimming removed 6 bases from V and 0 bases from J; junction bases left unmatched: 5. Germline CDR1 reads LNHDA; CDR2 reads SQIVND (reference sequence). CDR3 nucleotides: TGTGCCAGTAGCAGGGGGGCGGGTAGCAATCAGCCCCAGCATTTT. Amino acid sequence: CASSRGAGSNQPQHF.

V and J are TRBV4-1 and TRBJ1-1; D gene unclear. The length of the CDR3 is 13 residues. The ends were cut back, 3 bases at V and 5 bases at J, with 10 bases in the middle. Germline V gene lookup returns CDR1 MGHRA and CDR2 YSYEKL. The CDR3 spells CASSHPQWTEAFF. The CDR3 DNA is TGCGCCAGCAGCCACCCACAGTGGACTGAAGCTTTCTTT.